This is a list of T cell receptor beta chains from one sample in a study of PD-1 blockade in classical Hodgkin lymphoma. Profiling relied on immunoSEQ multiplex PCR, and the TCRdb table lists in-frame clones only, not all of them. The sample includes roughly 48,000 clones, about 89% of them seen just once. The starting material was peripheral blood mononuclear cells (PBMCs), obtained before the fourth cycle of nivolumab. These receptors were collected from a human donor with classical Hodgkin lymphoma. Both conserved end residues are part of each CDR3. The order of the fields is V gene, D gene, clone size, J gene, CDR3 DNA, CDR3 protein. D genes are given only for firm matches. Some rows mark clone size as missing; the rest say once, few, many or name a class of expanded clone.

v_gene: TRBV4-1
d_gene: NA
abundance: few
j_gene: TRBJ1-2
CDR3nt: TGCGCCAGCAGCCAAGGGCAGAGTTCTATCTATGGCTACACCTTC
CDR3aa: CASSQGQSSIYGYTF

v_gene: TRBV10-3
d_gene: TRBD1
abundance: NA
j_gene: TRBJ1-4
CDR3nt: TGTGCCATCAGTGTTACCGGGACAGACAATGAAAAACTGTTTTTT
CDR3aa: CAISVTGTDNEKLFF

v_gene: TRBV28
d_gene: NA
abundance: NA
j_gene: TRBJ2-1
CDR3nt: TGTGCCAGCAGTAAATTAGATCGGTTCCACAATGAGCAGTTCTTC
CDR3aa: CASSKLDRFHNEQFF

v_gene: TRBV11-2
d_gene: TRBD1
abundance: NA
j_gene: TRBJ2-1
CDR3nt: TGTGCCAGCAGCCCGGGGACAGGGGGCTTTGTTTTTTACAATGAGCAGTTCTTC
CDR3aa: CASSPGTGGFVFYNEQFF

v_gene: TRBV11-1
d_gene: TRBD1
abundance: NA
j_gene: TRBJ2-5
CDR3nt: TGTGCCAGCAGGCGTCGCCGGGACAGAGAAAAAGAGACCCAGTACTTC
CDR3aa: CASRRRRDREKETQYF

v_gene: TRBV6-4
d_gene: TRBD1
abundance: NA
j_gene: TRBJ1-2
CDR3nt: TGTGCCAGATGGGGGACAGGGAAGAACTATGGCTACACCTTC
CDR3aa: CARWGTGKNYGYTF

v_gene: TRBV28
d_gene: NA
abundance: NA
j_gene: TRBJ2-5
CDR3nt: TGTGCCAGCAGTTTAAATGGCCACAGGGCAAGTGGGACCCAGTACTTC
CDR3aa: CASSLNGHRASGTQYF

v_gene: TRBV19
d_gene: NA
abundance: NA
j_gene: TRBJ1-4
CDR3nt: TGTGCCAGTAGTATAGTTGGAGGGACGTCTGGTGAAAAACTGTTTTTT
CDR3aa: CASSIVGGTSGEKLFF

v_gene: TRBV28
d_gene: NA
abundance: NA
j_gene: TRBJ1-6
CDR3nt: TGTGCCAGCCAAGGGGGGGGTAATTCACCCCTCCACTTT
CDR3aa: CASQGGGNSPLHF

v_gene: TRBV7-7
d_gene: NA
abundance: few
j_gene: TRBJ2-7
CDR3nt: TGTGCCAGCAGCTTTTCGATCCCCGACTGGGGGAGCTCCTACGAGCAGTACTTC
CDR3aa: CASSFSIPDWGSSYEQYF

v_gene: TRBV14
d_gene: NA
abundance: NA
j_gene: TRBJ2-7
CDR3nt: TGTGCCAGCAGCCAAGGCGACTGGAACTCCTACGAGCAGTACTTC
CDR3aa: CASSQGDWNSYEQYF

v_gene: TRBV5-1
d_gene: NA
abundance: NA
j_gene: TRBJ1-5
CDR3nt: TGCGCCAGCAGCCCGGGTGGGGCGGATCAGCCCCAGCATTTT
CDR3aa: CASSPGGADQPQHF